This T cell receptor beta chain was profiled in a study of Ad26.COV2.S vaccination and SARS-CoV-2 variants. On the study more broadly: Intramuscular Ad26.COV2.S at 5x10^10 or 1x10^11 viral particles.

Libraries were prepared by immunoSEQ multiplex PCR; TCRdb keeps only in-frame clonotypes and omits some of them. The sample records around 400,000 clones, about 80% being singletons. The treatment: roughly 20 received Ad26.COV2.S at low or high dose, single or two shots; 5 received placebo; per-sample allocation not given. Day 63 after the first injection of vaccine or placebo was the sampling time. An Ad26 vector was used to express Wuhan-strain SARS-CoV-2 spike as the vaccine. This CDR3 comprises 19 residues. The sequencing used peripheral blood, collected in a trial of Ad26.COV2.S vaccine versus placebo. The V gene is TRBV21-1, the J gene TRBJ1-1; the DNA was not compared with TRBD1, the D call given in the table. TRBV21-1 is annotated as a pseudogene. The TCR was taken from a person aged 18-60 years who received the Ad26.COV2.S COVID-19 vaccine or a placebo. The CDR3 is CASSQDVAGQIMMNTEAFF. Here the CDR3 DNA reads TGTGCCAGCAGCCAAGATGTGGCCGGACAGATCATGATGAACACTGAAGCTTTCTTT.